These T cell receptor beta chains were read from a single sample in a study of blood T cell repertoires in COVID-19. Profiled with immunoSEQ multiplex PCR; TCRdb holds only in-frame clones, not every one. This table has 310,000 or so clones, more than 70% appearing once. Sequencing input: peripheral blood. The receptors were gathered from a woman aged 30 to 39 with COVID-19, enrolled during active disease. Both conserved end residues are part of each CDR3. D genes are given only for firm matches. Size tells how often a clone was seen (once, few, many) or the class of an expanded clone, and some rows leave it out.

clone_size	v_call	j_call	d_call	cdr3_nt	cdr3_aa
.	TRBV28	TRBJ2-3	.	TGTGCCAGCAGTCCCCAACCGGGAGCCTATACGCAGTATTTT	CASSPQPGAYTQYF
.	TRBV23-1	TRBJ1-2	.	TGCGCCAGCAGTCAATTATCAGCTAACTATGGCTACACCTTC	CASSQLSANYGYTF
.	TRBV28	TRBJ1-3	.	TGTGCCAGCAGTTTTGTAGGGAGCTCTGGAAACACCATATATTTT	CASSFVGSSGNTIYF
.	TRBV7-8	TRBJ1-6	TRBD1	TGTGCCAGCAGCCGACCGACAGGGTCGGCCCTCCACTTT	CASSRPTGSALHF
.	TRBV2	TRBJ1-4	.	TGTGCCAGCAGTGAAAGGGGGACAACTAATGAAAAACTGTTTTTT	CASSERGTTNEKLFF
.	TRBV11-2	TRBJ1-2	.	TGTGCCAGCAGCTTAACAGGCCCCGGAGGCTACACCTTC	CASSLTGPGGYTF
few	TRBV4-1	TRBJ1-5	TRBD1	TGCGCCAGCAGCCAATATGCCGTCTGGGACAGGGGGGGGTACAATCAGCCCCAGCATTTT	CASSQYAVWDRGGYNQPQHF
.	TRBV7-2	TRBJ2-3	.	TGTGCCAGCAGCCCCGGACTCGTTAGCACAGATACGCAGTATTTT	CASSPGLVSTDTQYF
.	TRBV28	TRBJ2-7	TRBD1	TGTGCCAGCAGTTCACCGGGACAGGGGGCGCGAGAGCAGTACTTC	CASSSPGQGAREQYF
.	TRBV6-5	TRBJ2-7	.	TGTGCCAGCAGTTTGGAGATCTCCTACGAGCAGTACTTC	CASSLEISYEQYF
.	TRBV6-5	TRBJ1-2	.	TGTGCCAGCAGTCCTCCACTCCGACATTATGGCTACACCTTC	CASSPPLRHYGYTF
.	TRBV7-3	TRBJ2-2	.	TGTGCCAGCAGCCTAGGCCGGGGGGAGCTGTTTTTT	CASSLGRGELFF
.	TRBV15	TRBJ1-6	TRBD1	TGTGCCACCAGCAGAGGGACAGGGGATAATTCACCCCTCCACTTT	CATSRGTGDNSPLHF
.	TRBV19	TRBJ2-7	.	TGTGCCACCGGAGGGCCGGGAACCGAGCAGTACTTC	CATGGPGTEQYF
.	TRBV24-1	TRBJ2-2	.	TGTGCCACCAGTGCGGGGTCAAAAAACACCGGGGAGCTGTTTTTT	CATSAGSKNTGELFF
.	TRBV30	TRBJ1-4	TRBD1	TGTGCCTGGAGTGACACCCCGGGACAGATTAATGAAAAACTGTTTTTT	CAWSDTPGQINEKLFF
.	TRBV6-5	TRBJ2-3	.	TGTGCCAGCAGTTACTCTAGGACAGACGCCAGGGATACGCAGTATTTT	CASSYSRTDARDTQYF
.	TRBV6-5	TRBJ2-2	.	TGTGCCAGCAATTGGGGGGACACCGGGGAGCTGTTTTTT	CASNWGDTGELFF
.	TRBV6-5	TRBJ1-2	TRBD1	TGTGCCAGCAGTCGGGACAGGTCCTATGGCTACACCTTC	CASSRDRSYGYTF